These 2 T cell receptor beta chains were sequenced from one sample in a study of cytomegalovirus exposure and HLA in healthy donors. TCRdb's copy holds only in-frame clones and misses some; the assay was immunoSEQ multiplex PCR. The sample holds about 200,000 clones, 84% seen once. Input material: PBMCs. The receptors stem from a young woman in good health and CMV-seropositive.

The chain has TRBV4-2 and TRBJ2-5, with D possibly TRBD1 on 5 matching bases. CDR1 and CDR2 (germline): LGHNA, YNFKEQ. The CDR3 covers 18 residues. Trimming left V 4 bases short and J 2 bases short, with 23 bases between. The CDR3 region is CASSPQVSPQGWQETQYF. Written as DNA, the CDR3 is TGTGCCAGCAGCCCTCAAGTTTCCCCCCAGGGTTGGCAAGAGACCCAGTACTTC.

J is TRBJ2-7 and V is TRBV28; TRBD2 matches at 12 bases. The CDR3 is 16 amino acids. The germline V gene encodes CDR1 MDHEN and CDR2 SYDVKM. V lost 6 bases and J lost 2; bases outside the gene matches: 8. DNA for the CDR3: TGTGCCAGCAGACCCCTTTCTAGCGGGAGGGCCTACGAGCAGTACTTC. This gives the protein CASRPLSSGRAYEQYF.